Listed below are T cell receptor beta chains from one sample, sequenced in a study of T cell responses to AZD1222 COVID-19 vaccine. This table comes from immunoSEQ multiplex PCR, and its TCRdb copy is limited to in-frame clones, with some not included. The sample contains approximately 92,000 clones, around 90% of which appear only once. Sequenced material: peripheral blood, taken on day 0 of AZD1222 vaccination. These receptors originate from an adult in good health. Each CDR3 is given with its conserved first and last residue. A D gene is named only where the DNA matches it firmly. Only part of the rows carry a size: once, few, many, or a class if the clone is expanded.

j_call | v_call | clone_size | d_call | cdr3_nt | cdr3_aa
TRBJ1-2 | TRBV7-9 | - | TRBD1 | TGTGCCAGCAGCGCTCCAACCCAGGACAGGGGGCGAGGCTACACCTTC | CASSAPTQDRGRGYTF
TRBJ2-7 | TRBV9 | - | TRBD2 | TGTGCCAGCAGCCCCTCTGCGGGGGTTCTCGAGCAGTACTTC | CASSPSAGVLEQYF
TRBJ2-7 | TRBV27 | - | TRBD1 | TGTGCCAGCAGTTTGGGGTCCTACAGGGGGCGCGTTCGCGAGCAGTACTTC | CASSLGSYRGRVREQYF
TRBJ1-2 | TRBV5-1 | - | TRBD1 | TGCGCCAGCAGCTTGGGGACAGGGGGAGGTGGCTACACCTTC | CASSLGTGGGGYTF
TRBJ1-1 | TRBV5-1 | - | - | TGCGCCAGCAGCTTGGCCCTGGACTACACTGAAGCTTTCTTT | CASSLALDYTEAFF
TRBJ2-1 | TRBV20-1 | - | - | TGCAGTGCTAGTTTCGAGAGCGGCTCATACAATGAGCAGTTCTTC | CSASFESGSYNEQFF
TRBJ2-1 | TRBV10-2 | - | - | TGCGCCAGCAGTGGGGCTAGCGAGGGTGAGCAGTTCTTC | CASSGASEGEQFF
TRBJ2-7 | TRBV5-1 | - | - | TGCGCCAGCAGCTTGGCCCGACGAGGATCCTACGAGCAGTACTTC | CASSLARRGSYEQYF
TRBJ2-7 | TRBV27 | - | - | TGTGCCAGCAGTTCCCCCGGGACGCTTCGCTACGAGCAGTACTTC | CASSSPGTLRYEQYF
TRBJ1-1 | TRBV12-3/TRBV12-4 | - | - | TGTGCCAGCCAGGCGCCGTTCCGCACTGAAGCTTTCTTT | CASQAPFRTEAFF
TRBJ2-5 | TRBV18 | - | - | TGTGCCAGCTCACCAAGGGGGATTCAAGAGACCCAGTACTTC | CASSPRGIQETQYF
TRBJ2-7 | TRBV27 | - | TRBD2 | TGTGCCAGCAGCCTAGCGGGAGTTGGGGACGAGCAGTACTTC | CASSLAGVGDEQYF
TRBJ1-1 | TRBV28 | - | TRBD1 | TGTGCCAGCAGCCCCCCGGACAGGGGTAACACTGAAGCTTTCTTT | CASSPPDRGNTEAFF
TRBJ2-3 | TRBV7-2 | - | - | TGTGCCAGCAGCACGACAGGTATTTGGGATACGCAGTATTTT | CASSTTGIWDTQYF
TRBJ2-1 | TRBV5-4 | - | TRBD2 | TGTGCCAGCAGCTTCCCCGGGACTAGCGGGAGGACCTTAGTCAATGAGCAGTTCTTC | CASSFPGTSGRTLVNEQFF
TRBJ2-1 | TRBV19 | - | TRBD1 | TGTGCCAGTAGTGCCCGACCGGGACAGGCGATCCTGGGTGAGCAGTTCTTC | CASSARPGQAILGEQFF
TRBJ1-2 | TRBV18 | - | TRBD1 | TGTGCCAGCTCACCATGGGGACAGGGGGATGGCTACACCTTC | CASSPWGQGDGYTF
TRBJ2-3 | TRBV19 | - | - | TGTGCCAGTAGTATCGACAGAGGCACAGATACGCAGTATTTT | CASSIDRGTDTQYF
TRBJ1-1 | TRBV7-3 | few | TRBD1 | TGTGCCAGCAGCACGACAGGGGGTGACACTGAAGCTTTCTTT | CASSTTGGDTEAFF
TRBJ2-1 | TRBV12-3/TRBV12-4 | - | - | TGTGCCAGCAGCCCGACAGGTTACAATGAGCAGTTCTTC | CASSPTGYNEQFF
TRBJ1-1 | TRBV2 | - | - | TGTGCCAGCAGCCGCCAACAGGGATCCACTGAAGCTTTCTTT | CASSRQQGSTEAFF
TRBJ2-7 | TRBV7-2 | once | TRBD2 | TGTGCCAGCAGCTTAGTAGGTAGCGGGGGGGCCTACGAGCAGTACTTC | CASSLVGSGGAYEQYF
TRBJ2-3 | TRBV28 | once | - | TGTGCCAGCAGTTTAAGAGGAGATACGCAGTATTTT | CASSLRGDTQYF
TRBJ1-6 | TRBV9 | - | TRBD1 | TGTGCCAGCAGCCCCCACGGGGCAGGGGGTGGTTCACCCCTCCACTTT | CASSPHGAGGGSPLHF
TRBJ1-5 | TRBV5-6 | - | - | TGTGCCAGCAGCTTAACTCTTGCCCATCAGCCCCAGCATTTT | CASSLTLAHQPQHF
TRBJ2-7 | TRBV9 | - | TRBD1 | TGTGCCAGCAGCGTAGCTACAGTAGGGACAGGGAATGACGAGCAGTACTTC | CASSVATVGTGNDEQYF
TRBJ1-1 | TRBV25-1 | - | - | TGTGCCAGCAGTGACAGGTTGAACACTGAAGCTTTCTTT | CASSDRLNTEAFF
TRBJ1-1 | TRBV12-3/TRBV12-4 | - | - | TGTGCCAGCAGTTTTAGCCAAGACACTGAAGCTTTCTTT | CASSFSQDTEAFF
TRBJ2-7 | TRBV5-1 | - | TRBD2 | TGCGCCAGCAGGGTGCGGGAGGGGGAGCAGTACTTC | CASRVREGEQYF
TRBJ2-6 | TRBV10-3 | - | - | TGTGCCATCAGTGGCGGGGTTTCCGGGGCCAACGTCCTGACTTTC | CAISGGVSGANVLTF